The present TCR beta chain was sequenced within a study of blood T cell repertoires in COVID-19. Whole-study context: The United States, Italy and Spain provided the acute and convalescent COVID-19 samples.

V lost 4 bases, J lost 3 bases, and 5 bases stayed unmatched. This CDR3 is built from 15 residues. Germline V gene sequence: CDR1 SGHNT, CDR2 YYREEE (reference sequence). Per the authors' pipeline: Amplification of reference gene primers was used by the study to estimate nucleated cell counts. Clones were read by immunoSEQ multiplex PCR, and TCRdb kept only the in-frame ones, dropping some. V and J calls and clone size come straight from that table; D and trimming were deduced from the DNA. The data hold about 70,000 clones, with around 81% observed a single time. This sequence originates from a woman in her seventies with acute or convalescent COVID-19. V and J are TRBV5-4 and TRBJ2-3; 10 bases align to TRBD2. Sequenced: peripheral blood. In nucleotides, the CDR3 is TGTGCCAGCAGCCCCCCGGGACTAGCGACAGATACGCAGTATTTT. The encoded protein is CASSPPGLATDTQYF.